This TCR beta chain was found in a study of T cells in Graves' hyperthyroidism and ophthalmopathy. Notes on the study in general: Blood held most thyroid clonotypes expanded above 0.001 frequency.

As to this clonotype: Its specificity is unknown.

This CDR3 has 15 residues. The germline CDR1 and CDR2 sequences are MNHEY and SVGEGT. Trimming left V 2 bases short and J 4 bases short, with 14 bases between. It was RNA transcripts that yielded the amplified TCR beta CDR3 regions. In the first-round RT-PCR of the TCR CDR3, the HTBI primer set was used. TCRdb itself ran the multiplex PCR reads through MiXCR, one entry per CDR3 protein. The data show a few hundred thousand distinct CDR3 sequences, with around 21% seen just once and approximately 25% held by the top ten. This rearrangement joins TRBV6-2 or TRBV6-3 to TRBJ1-1; D remains ambiguous. This receptor was identified in a man in his late teens or twenties with Graves' hyperthyroidism. The sample taken for sequencing was blood. The CDR3 DNA is TGTGCCAGCAGTTACACCGGACGGTGGAGCACTGAAGCTTTCTTT. Translated, it gives CASSYTGRWSTEAFF.